This passage covers 23 T cell receptor beta chains from one sample sequenced in a study of monozygotic twins with inflammatory bowel disease. TCRdb re-called the 5' RACE reads and catalogs CDR3 proteins one per entry, DNA excluded. In total, the table holds 88,000 or so distinct CDR3 sequences. The sequencing input was blood. The source of these receptors is a human donor with ulcerative colitis or Crohn's disease, or a healthy co-twin of an affected twin (not recorded which).

The chain uses TRBV5-4 and TRBJ2-3; the D gene TCRdb calls, TRBD1, cannot be checked with no DNA. Germline V lookup: CDR1 SGHNT, CDR2 YYREEE (reference sequence). This CDR3 has 15 residues. CDR3 amino acids: CASSRDRGQADTQYF.

The CDR3 sequence is CASSLGLAQETQYF. The chain uses TRBV5-1 and TRBJ2-5; as DNA is missing, the TRBD2 call by TCRdb cannot be tested. This CDR3 contains 14 residues. Per the germline V gene, CDR1 is SGHRS and CDR2 is YFSETQ. Full variable domain (missing parts from reference TRBV5-1 and TRBJ2-5): KAGVTQTPRYLIKTRGQQVTLSCSPISGHRSVSWYQQTPGQGLQFLFEYFSETQRNKGNFPGRFSGRQFSNSRSEMNVSTLELGDSALYLCASSLGLAQETQYFGPGTRLLVL.

V and J are TRBV5-1 and TRBJ2-6. CDR3 length: 14 residues. Per the germline V gene, CDR1 is SGHRS and CDR2 is YFSETQ. The CDR3 loop is CASSLRTVYNVLTF.

The chain carries TRBV18 and TRBJ2-7. Germline V gene data show CDR1 as KGHSH and CDR2 as LQKENI. This CDR3 is built from 14 residues. The CDR3 region is CASSHGGATYEQYF.

The chain employs TRBV10-1 and TRBJ2-7; the TCRdb D gene call, TRBD1, has no DNA to confirm it. Germline CDR1 is WNHNN and CDR2 is SYGVQD (reference sequence). The CDR3 has 14 amino acids. CDR3 loop: CASSESGTIYEQYF.

The V call is TRBV7-9, the J call TRBJ2-1. The length of the CDR3 is 11 residues. In germline, CDR1 is SEHNR, CDR2 FQNEAQ (reference sequence). CDR3 sequence reads: CASTSYNEQFF.

The chain recombines TRBV6-1 with TRBJ2-7; TCRdb lists TRBD1, though no DNA is available to test this call. Germline V gene sequence: CDR1 MNHNS, CDR2 SASEGT. CDR3 length: 15 amino acids. The CDR3 loop is CASTAAGGKAYEQYF.

The V and J genes are TRBV7-2 and TRBJ1-2. Germline CDR1 and CDR2: SGHTA and FQGNSA. The CDR3 covers 11 residues. Here the CDR3 reads CASSNWAGYTF.

The chain combines TRBV29-1 with TRBJ2-2; the TRBD1 assignment by TCRdb is unverifiable without DNA. Germline-derived CDR1 and CDR2 are SQVTM and ANQGSEA. This CDR3 has 16 amino acids. This CDR3 is CSVGGAGTANTGELFF.

The J gene is TRBJ2-3, the V gene TRBV5-4; the D call of TRBD2 rests on TCRdb alone, since no DNA is present to check it. The germline CDR1 and CDR2 sequences are SGHNT and YYREEE (reference sequence). This CDR3 is built from 16 residues. The CDR3 protein is CASSLKLAGGTDTQYF.

The chain has TRBV5-4 and TRBJ2-2; TCRdb names TRBD1, which stays unverified in the absence of DNA. The CDR3 has 16 amino acids. Germline V gene lookup returns CDR1 SGHNT and CDR2 YYREEE (reference sequence). The CDR3 here is CASSFSGQGTAGELFF.

The chain uses TRBV5-1 and TRBJ1-2; TCRdb gives TRBD1 as the D gene, but with no DNA this cannot be confirmed. This CDR3 contains 15 residues. Per germline, CDR1 SGHRS and CDR2 YFSETQ. The CDR3 reads CASSLAGGTNYGYTF. Using reference TRBV5-1 and TRBJ1-2 for the parts outside the CDR3, the full variable domain is KAGVTQTPRYLIKTRGQQVTLSCSPISGHRSVSWYQQTPGQGLQFLFEYFSETQRNKGNFPGRFSGRQFSNSRSEMNVSTLELGDSALYLCASSLAGGTNYGYTFGSGTRLTVV.

The rearrangement links TRBV10-3 to TRBJ2-5; TCRdb designates TRBD1, a call that cannot be tested without DNA. The germline V gene encodes CDR1 ENHRY and CDR2 SYGVKD. The CDR3 is made up of 16 amino acids. CDR3 protein: CAISESTQGAGETQYF.

The gene calls are TRBV27 and TRBJ1-1; TCRdb designates TRBD1, a call that cannot be tested without DNA. Germline V gene sequence: CDR1 MNHEY, CDR2 SMNVEV (reference sequence). The CDR3 has 15 residues. The CDR3: CASHTPGQGSAEAFF.

The CDR3 is CASSLAGSDGYTF. The rearrangement joins TRBV7-9 to TRBJ1-2. The CDR3 spans 13 residues. Germline loops: CDR1 SEHNR, CDR2 FQNEAQ (reference sequence).

The J gene is TRBJ2-7, the V gene TRBV5-4; TCRdb's D call, TRBD2, is unchecked because there is no DNA. The germline V gene encodes CDR1 SGHNT and CDR2 YYREEE (reference sequence). The CDR3 length is 16 residues. The CDR3 loop reads CASSLGIEDPRYEQYF.

The gene calls are TRBV7-6 and TRBJ2-3; TCRdb gives TRBD2 as the D gene, but with no DNA this cannot be confirmed. The germline gives CDR1 SGHVS, CDR2 FNYEAQ. The CDR3 runs 14 residues. CDR3: CASSLLAGTDTQYF.

This chain joins TRBV12-3 or TRBV12-4 and TRBJ1-4. The CDR3 spans 12 residues. The CDR3 is CASSRGGEKLFF.

V gene TRBV20-1 combines with J gene TRBJ1-1; the TCRdb call, TRBD1, lacks DNA for checking. CDR3 length equals 15 residues. Germline CDR1 is DFQATT and CDR2 is SNEGSKA (reference sequence). CDR3 sequence: CSAPGDREMNTEAFF.

The chain recombines TRBV12-3 or TRBV12-4 with TRBJ1-5; TCRdb selects TRBD1, and the lack of DNA leaves this call unchecked. The CDR3 sequence is 14 residues long. CDR3 sequence reads: CASRPDRDNQPQHF.

The J gene is TRBJ1-1, the V gene TRBV20-1. This CDR3 is 15 amino acids long. Germline V gene sequence: CDR1 DFQATT, CDR2 SNEGSKA (reference sequence). CDR3 region: CSARGLGWESTEAFF.

The rearrangement joins TRBV20-1 to TRBJ1-5; the TCRdb D gene call, TRBD1, has no DNA to confirm it. The CDR3 length is 13 residues. CDR1 is DFQATT and CDR2 is SNEGSKA in the germline V gene (reference sequence). The CDR3 here is CSARTGTYQPQHF.

The chain has TRBV5-4 and TRBJ1-6. The CDR3 is 13 residues long. Germline CDR1 and CDR2: SGHNT and YYREEE (reference sequence). CDR3 residues: CASRAVHNSPLHF.